This T cell receptor beta chain was sequenced during a study of shared clonotypes between healthy human individuals. For the study at large: CD4 naive cells filled three plates per donor, CD4 memory three, CD8 naive two and CD8 memory one.

About this clone: What it binds is not known.

Study outcomes and limitations: Several donors had about 5.1% of their naive CD4 clonotypes in common.

Germline assignment: CDR1 MNHEY and CDR2 SVGAGI. CDR3 length: 15 amino acids. Trimming removed 0 bases at V and 8 bases at J, with 13 bases between. TCRdb's table, derived via immunoSEQ multiplex PCR, lists solely in-frame clones and lacks some. This sample yields roughly 2,000,000 clones, of which roughly 95% are seen a single time; under 1.5% belongs to the top ten. CD45RO-negative, CCR7-positively selected cells formed the naive CD8 fraction, excluding terminally differentiated effector memory CD45RA+ cells. The donor cohort consisted entirely of Caucasian adults residing in Nashville, Tennessee. The V gene is TRBV6-5, the J gene TRBJ2-2; TRBD1 is a possible D gene (6 bases). The clonotype was recovered from a man aged 18 to 29 in good health. The sequencing sample was made of naive CD8+ T cells sorted from blood. CDR3 bases: TGTGCCAGCAGTTACTCCATACAGGGCGGAGGGGAGCTGTTTTTT. Protein: CASSYSIQGGGELFF.